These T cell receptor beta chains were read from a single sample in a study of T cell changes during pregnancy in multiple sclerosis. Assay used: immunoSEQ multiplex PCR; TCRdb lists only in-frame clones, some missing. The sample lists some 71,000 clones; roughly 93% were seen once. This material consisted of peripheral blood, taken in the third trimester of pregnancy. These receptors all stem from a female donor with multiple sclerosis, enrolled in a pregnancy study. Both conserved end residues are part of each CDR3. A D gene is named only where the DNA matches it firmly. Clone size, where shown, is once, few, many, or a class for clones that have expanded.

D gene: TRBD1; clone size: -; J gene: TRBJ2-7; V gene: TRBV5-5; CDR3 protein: CASSPSQGGYSPYEQYF; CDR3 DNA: TGTGCCAGCAGCCCTTCTCAAGGGGGCTATTCCCCCTACGAGCAGTACTTC
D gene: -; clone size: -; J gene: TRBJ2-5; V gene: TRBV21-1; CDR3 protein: CASSNRQTQETQYF; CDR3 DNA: TGTGCCAGCAGCAACAGACAGACGCAAGAGACCCAGTACTTC
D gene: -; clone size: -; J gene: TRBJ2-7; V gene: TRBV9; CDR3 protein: CASSAADGPYEQYF; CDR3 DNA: TGTGCCAGCAGCGCCGCTGATGGGCCCTACGAGCAGTACTTC
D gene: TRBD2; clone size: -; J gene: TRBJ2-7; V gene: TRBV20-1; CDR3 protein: CSALLAGGQYF; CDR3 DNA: TGCAGTGCCCTTCTGGCGGGGGGGCAGTACTTC
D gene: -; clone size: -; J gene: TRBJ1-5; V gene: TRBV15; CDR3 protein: CATSSYSNQPQHF; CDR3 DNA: TGTGCCACCAGCAGCTATAGCAATCAGCCCCAGCATTTT
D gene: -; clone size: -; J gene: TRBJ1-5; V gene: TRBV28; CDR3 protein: CASSLSLAEAEVLNQPQHF; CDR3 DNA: TGTGCCAGCAGTTTAAGTCTGGCGGAGGCCGAGGTACTCAATCAGCCCCAGCATTTT
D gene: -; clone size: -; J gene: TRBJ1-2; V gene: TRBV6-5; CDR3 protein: CASSYNPGGGYTF; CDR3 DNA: TGTGCCAGCAGTTACAATCCTGGCGGTGGCTACACCTTC
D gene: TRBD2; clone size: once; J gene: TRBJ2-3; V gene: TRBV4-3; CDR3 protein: CASSQDPSGGLDTQYF; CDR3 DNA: TGCGCCAGCAGCCAAGATCCTAGCGGGGGGCTAGATACGCAGTATTTT
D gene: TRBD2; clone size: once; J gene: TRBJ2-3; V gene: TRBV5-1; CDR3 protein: CASSLDRGGDTQYF; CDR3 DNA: TGCGCCAGCAGCTTGGACCGGGGGGGGGATACGCAGTATTTT
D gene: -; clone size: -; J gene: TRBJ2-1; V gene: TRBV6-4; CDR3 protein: CASSASESTDEQFF; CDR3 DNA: TGTGCCAGCAGTGCGAGCGAAAGCACTGATGAGCAGTTCTTC
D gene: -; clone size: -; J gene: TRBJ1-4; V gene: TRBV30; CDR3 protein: CASSEGSTEKLFF; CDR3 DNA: TGTGCCTCTTCAGAGGGCTCGACTGAAAAACTGTTTTTT
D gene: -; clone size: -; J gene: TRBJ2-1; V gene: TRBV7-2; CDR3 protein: CASSPRDFTYNEQFF; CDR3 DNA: TGTGCCAGCAGCCCCCGGGACTTCACCTACAATGAGCAGTTCTTC
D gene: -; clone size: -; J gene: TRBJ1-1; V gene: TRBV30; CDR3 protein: CAWSLVLNTEAFF; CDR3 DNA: TGTGCCTGGAGTTTAGTGCTGAACACTGAAGCTTTCTTT
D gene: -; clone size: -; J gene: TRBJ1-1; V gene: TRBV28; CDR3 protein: CASMSRAEAFF; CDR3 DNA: TGTGCCAGCATGAGCCGCGCTGAAGCTTTCTTT
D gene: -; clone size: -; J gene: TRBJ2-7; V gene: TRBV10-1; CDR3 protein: CATSRVNEQYF; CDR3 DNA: TGCGCCACCTCGAGGGTAAACGAGCAGTACTTC
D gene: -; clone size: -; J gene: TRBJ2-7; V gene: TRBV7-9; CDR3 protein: CASSLGSVYEQYF; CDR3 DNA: TGTGCCAGCAGCTTAGGATCAGTCTACGAGCAGTACTTC
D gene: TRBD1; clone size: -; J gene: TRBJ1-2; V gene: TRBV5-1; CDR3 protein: CASSPDRGIGGYTF; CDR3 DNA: TGCGCCAGCAGCCCCGACAGGGGCATAGGTGGCTACACCTTC
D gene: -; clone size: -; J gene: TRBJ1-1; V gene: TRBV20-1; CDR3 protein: CSAINRNAFF; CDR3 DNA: TGCAGTGCCATTAACAGGAATGCTTTCTTT
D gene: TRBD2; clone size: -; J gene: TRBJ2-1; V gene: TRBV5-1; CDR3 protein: CASSSISPSSGGVPTEQFF; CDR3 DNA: TGCGCCAGCAGCTCCATTAGTCCTTCTAGCGGGGGGGTCCCCACAGAGCAGTTCTTC
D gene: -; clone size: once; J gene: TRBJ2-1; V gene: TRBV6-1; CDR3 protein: CASSEGAGRPEGLF; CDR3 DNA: TGTGCCAGCAGTGAAGGGGCAGGGAGACCGGAGGGGCTCTTC
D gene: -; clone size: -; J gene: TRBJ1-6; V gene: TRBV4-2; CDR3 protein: CASSQDLINSPLHF; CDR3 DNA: TGTGCCAGCAGCCAAGATCTAATTAATTCACCCCTCCACTTT
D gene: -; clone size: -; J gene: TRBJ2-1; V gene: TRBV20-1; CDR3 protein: CSVNDRDHLFF; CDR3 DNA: TGCAGTGTCAACGACCGGGATCACCTGTTCTTC
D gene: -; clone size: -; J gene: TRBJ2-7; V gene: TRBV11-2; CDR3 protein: CASSFLYGVIAYEQYF; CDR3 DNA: TGTGCCAGCAGCTTTCTATACGGGGTAATAGCCTACGAGCAGTACTTC
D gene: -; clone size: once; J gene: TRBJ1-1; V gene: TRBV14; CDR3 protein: CASSQGNTEAFF; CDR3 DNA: TGTGCCAGCAGTCAGGGAAACACTGAAGCTTTCTTT